The clone carrying this T cell receptor (beta chain) has just a few counts. This entry is derived from a study of control samples from healthy donors and cancer patients. Some clones are missing from TCRdb's copy, which holds only in-frame ones; the method was immunoSEQ multiplex PCR. This repertoire shows fewer than 200,000 clones, over 90% found once; its top ten account for approximately 0.97%. Sequences were obtained from blood. This receptor was identified in a woman in her twenties or thirties in good health.

The CDR3 is CASSGTGGGTDTQYF. The CDR3 DNA sequence: TGTGCCAGCAGCGGGACAGGGGGCGGCACAGATACGCAGTATTTT. V is TRBV6-4 and J is TRBJ2-3, with 12 bases lining up with TRBD1. V trimming: 6 bases; J trimming: 1 base; junction bases outside the gene matches: 2. Looked up from germline, CDR1 is MRHNA and CDR2 is SNTAGT. The CDR3 totals 15 residues.